A single sample is the source of the 16 T cell receptor beta chains below, sequenced in a study of blood T cell repertoires in COVID-19. TCRdb keeps only in-frame clones here, not all; method: immunoSEQ multiplex PCR. Of 110,000 or so clones detected, more than 80% appear once; the ten largest clones hold about 6.1%. Sequenced input: peripheral blood. These receptors were taken from a woman aged 60-75 years with COVID-19, enrolled during active disease.

The gene calls are TRBV7-8 and TRBJ2-1; maybe TRBD2 (7 bases). The CDR3 contains 17 residues. Trimming pared 6 bases from V and 4 bases from J, leaving 22 bases between. CDR1 is SGHVS, CDR2 FQNEAQ, per germline. The CDR3 nucleotides are TGTGCCAGCAGTCCCATGGGGGGGGCCCTCCGATACAATGAGCAGTTCTTC. Amino acid sequence: CASSPMGGALRYNEQFF.

The chain couples TRBV25-1 to TRBJ1-1; 7 bases align to TRBD1. This CDR3 region has 16 residues. In germline, CDR1 is MGHDK, CDR2 SYGVNS. After removal of 7 bases from V and 8 bases from J, the junction contained 19 bases not matched to a gene. The CDR3 coding sequence is TGTGCCAGCACCGACGGGGACAGCTTTGAGGCGACAGAAGCTTTCTTT. This gives the protein CASTDGDSFEATEAFF.

The genes are TRBV30 and TRBJ2-1, with D possibly matching TRBD1 (6 bases). The CDR3 is made up of 15 amino acids. The V gene lost 2 bases and the J gene lost 0 bases, with 11 bases spanning the gap. CDR1 is GTSNPN and CDR2 is SVGIG in the germline V gene (reference sequence). The CDR3 is CAWSRGKSSYNEQFF. CDR3 DNA sequence: TGTGCCTGGAGTAGGGGGAAAAGCTCCTACAATGAGCAGTTCTTC.

The chain joins TRBV23-1 to TRBJ1-5, with 7 nucleotides matching TRBD1. TRBV23-1 counts as an open reading frame of uncertain function. The CDR3 consists of 17 residues. The V segment lost 2 bases and the J segment 4 bases; nucleotides outside the gene matches: 11. The DNA of the CDR3 is TGCGCCAGCAGTCAACCCGGAGACAGGGTGGGGAATCAGCCCCAGCATTTT. It yields the protein CASSQPGDRVGNQPQHF.

The chain couples TRBV20-1 to TRBJ2-7; perhaps TRBD1 as D (5 bases). Germline CDR1 reads DFQATT; CDR2 reads SNEGSKA (reference sequence). V was shortened by 6 bases and J by 4 bases, with 10 bases between the two germline ends. This CDR3 comprises 11 residues. DNA for the CDR3: TGCAGTGCCAAAAGGGGTTACGAGCAGTACTTC. The encoded protein is CSAKRGYEQYF.

The chain is built from TRBV6-9 and TRBJ2-2; tentative D call: TRBD1 (6 bases). Trimming took 6 bases from V and 0 from J, leaving 17 bases between them. Germline lookup yields CDR1 MNHGY and CDR2 SVAAGI. This CDR3 comprises 17 residues. The CDR3 DNA follows: TGTGCCAGCAGGCCCCTCCGGGACACGTCGAACACCGGGGAGCTGTTTTTT. This gives the protein CASRPLRDTSNTGELFF.

J is TRBJ1-1 and V is TRBV18; 8 positions match TRBD1. Germline V gene sequence: CDR1 KGHSH, CDR2 LQKENI. CDR3 length: 13 amino acids. With 5 bases clipped from V and 5 bases from J, the junction kept 4 bases outside the gene matches. CDR3 coding DNA: TGTGCCAGCTCAGAACAGGGGGGAACTGAAGCTTTCTTT. Its translation is CASSEQGGTEAFF.

The V call is TRBV6-5, the J call TRBJ1-5; 8 bases align to TRBD1. Germline V CDR1 and CDR2: MNHEY, SVGAGI. The CDR3 spans 13 residues. V was pared by 10 bases and J by 3 bases, with 5 bases of the junction left unmatched. The CDR3 DNA reads TGTGCCACCAGGGGGCCACACAATCAGCCCCAGCATTTT. Its translation: CATRGPHNQPQHF.

The V gene is TRBV11-2, the J gene TRBJ2-1; 8 positions match TRBD2. The germline V gene has CDR1 SGHAT and CDR2 FQNNGV. V shed 1 base and J 3 bases; nucleotides not matched to a gene: 2. This CDR3 is built from 15 residues. The CDR3 is CASSLVSGGYNEQFF. CDR3 coding DNA: TGTGCCAGCAGCTTAGTAAGCGGGGGCTACAATGAGCAGTTCTTC.

The chain carries TRBV7-2 and TRBJ1-5; D remains ambiguous. Per the germline V gene, CDR1 is SGHTA and CDR2 is FQGNSA. Trimming removed 5 bases from V and 5 bases from J, with 10 bases in between. This CDR3 contains 13 residues. The CDR3 DNA follows: TGTGCCAGCAGCACCCAGGTAGATCAGCCCCAGCATTTT. Protein: CASSTQVDQPQHF. The full variable domain, completed using reference TRBV7-2 and TRBJ1-5, is GAGVSQSPSNKVTEKGKDVELRCDPISGHTALYWYRQSLGQGLEFLIYFQGNSAPDKSGLPSDRFSAERTGGSVSTLTIQRTQQEDSAVYLCASSTQVDQPQHFGDGTRLSIL.

This CDR3 is CASLAGGRTDTQYF. In DNA, the CDR3 is TGTGCCAGCCTAGCGGGGGGCCGCACAGATACGCAGTATTTT. The chain links TRBV2 to TRBJ2-3; 11 nucleotides match TRBD2. This CDR3 is 14 amino acids long. V lost 8 bases, J lost 1 base, and 2 bases stayed unmatched. Germline CDR1 and CDR2: SNHLY and FYNNEI.

J is TRBJ1-5 and V is TRBV28, with 8 bases matching TRBD1. J gave up 6 bases and V 4 bases, and 11 bases lay outside the gene matches. The germline V gene encodes CDR1 MDHEN and CDR2 SYDVKM. This CDR3 comprises 16 residues. Here the CDR3 reads CASSSSQGAIGQPQHF. In nucleotides, the CDR3 is TGTGCCAGCAGTTCATCCCAGGGGGCGATAGGTCAGCCCCAGCATTTT.

V usage is TRBV4-3 and J usage is TRBJ1-5; TRBD1 aligns across 7 bases. Trimming removed 1 base from V and 0 bases from J; junction bases left unmatched: 9. The CDR3 has 18 residues. Germline CDR1 LGHNA, CDR2 YSLEER. This CDR3 reads CASSQVSGQASSNQPQHF. As DNA, the CDR3 is TGCGCCAGCAGCCAAGTTAGCGGACAGGCCTCTAGCAATCAGCCCCAGCATTTT.

The genes are TRBV4-3 and TRBJ1-2; TRBD1 matches at 10 bases. The V and J ends lost 3 bases and 5 bases, in that order; junction bases with no gene match: 9. Per germline, CDR1 LGHNA and CDR2 YSLEER. This CDR3 contains 16 residues. The CDR3 DNA follows: TGCGCCAGCAGCCATACGAGGGGGGACAGGGGTTATGGCTACACCTTC. Translating it yields CASSHTRGDRGYGYTF.

The chain is built from TRBV5-6 and TRBJ1-2, with D perhaps matching TRBD1 (5 bases). The CDR3 sequence is 15 residues long. CDR1 and CDR2 from the germline V gene are SGHDT and YYEEEE. V lost 0 bases and J lost 0, with 9 bases in between. DNA of the CDR3: TGTGCCAGCAGCTTGGCCGACAGAACTAACTATGGCTACACCTTC. Translating it yields CASSLADRTNYGYTF.

V gene TRBV29-1 combines with J gene TRBJ1-1, with D possibly TRBD1 on 5 matching bases. V was shortened by 3 bases and J by 5 bases, with 10 bases between the two germline ends. The CDR3 is made up of 12 amino acids. CDR1 is SQVTM and CDR2 is ANQGSEA in the germline V gene. The CDR3 DNA reads as TGCAGCGTTGAGGGGGGTACTACTGAAGCTTTCTTT. Amino acids: CSVEGGTTEAFF. The complete variable domain, with remaining parts taken from reference TRBV29-1 and TRBJ1-1, reads SAVISQKPSRDICQRGTSLTIQCQVDSQVTMMFWYRQQPGQSLTLIATANQGSEATYESGFVIDKFPISRPNLTFSTLTVSNMSPEDSSIYLCSVEGGTTEAFFGQGTRLTVV.